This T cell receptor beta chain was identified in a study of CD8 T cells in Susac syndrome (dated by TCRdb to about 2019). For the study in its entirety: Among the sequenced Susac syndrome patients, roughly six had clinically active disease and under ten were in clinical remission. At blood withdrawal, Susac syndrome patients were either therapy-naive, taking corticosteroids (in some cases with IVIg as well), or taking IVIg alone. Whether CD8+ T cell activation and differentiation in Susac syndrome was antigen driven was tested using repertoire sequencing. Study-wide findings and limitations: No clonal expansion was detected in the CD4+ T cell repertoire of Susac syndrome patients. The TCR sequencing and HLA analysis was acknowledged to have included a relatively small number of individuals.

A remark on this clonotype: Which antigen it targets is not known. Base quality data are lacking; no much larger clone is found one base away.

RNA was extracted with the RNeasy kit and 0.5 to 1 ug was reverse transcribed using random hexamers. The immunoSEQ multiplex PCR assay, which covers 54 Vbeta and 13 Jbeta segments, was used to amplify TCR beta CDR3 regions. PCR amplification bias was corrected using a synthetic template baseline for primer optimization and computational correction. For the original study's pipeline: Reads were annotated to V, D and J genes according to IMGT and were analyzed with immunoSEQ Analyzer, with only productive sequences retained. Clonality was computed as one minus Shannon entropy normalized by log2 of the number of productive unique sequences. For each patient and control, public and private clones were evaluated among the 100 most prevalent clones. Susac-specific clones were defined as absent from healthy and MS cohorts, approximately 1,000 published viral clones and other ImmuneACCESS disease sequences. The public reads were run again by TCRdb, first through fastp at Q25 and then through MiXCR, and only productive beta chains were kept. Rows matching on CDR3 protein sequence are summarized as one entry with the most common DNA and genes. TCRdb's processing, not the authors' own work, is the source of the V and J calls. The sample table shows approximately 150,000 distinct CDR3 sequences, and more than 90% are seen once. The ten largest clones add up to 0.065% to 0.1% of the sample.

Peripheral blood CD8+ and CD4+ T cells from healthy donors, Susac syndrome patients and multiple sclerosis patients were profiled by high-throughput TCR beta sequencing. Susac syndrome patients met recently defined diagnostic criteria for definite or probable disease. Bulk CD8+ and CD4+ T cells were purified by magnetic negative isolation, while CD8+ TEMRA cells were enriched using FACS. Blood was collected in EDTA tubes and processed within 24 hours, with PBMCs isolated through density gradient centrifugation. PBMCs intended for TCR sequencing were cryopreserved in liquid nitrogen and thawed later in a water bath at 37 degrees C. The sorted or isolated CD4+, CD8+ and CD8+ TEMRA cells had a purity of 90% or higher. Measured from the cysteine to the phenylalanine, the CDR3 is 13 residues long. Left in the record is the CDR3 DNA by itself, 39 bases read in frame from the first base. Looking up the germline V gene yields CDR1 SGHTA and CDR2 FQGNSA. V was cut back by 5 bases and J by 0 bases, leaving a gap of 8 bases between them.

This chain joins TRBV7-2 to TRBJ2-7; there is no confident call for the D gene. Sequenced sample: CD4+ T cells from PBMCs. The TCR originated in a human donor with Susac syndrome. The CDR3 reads CASSPDHSYEQYF. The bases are TGTGCCAGCAGCCCGGATCACTCCTACGAGCAGTACTTC.